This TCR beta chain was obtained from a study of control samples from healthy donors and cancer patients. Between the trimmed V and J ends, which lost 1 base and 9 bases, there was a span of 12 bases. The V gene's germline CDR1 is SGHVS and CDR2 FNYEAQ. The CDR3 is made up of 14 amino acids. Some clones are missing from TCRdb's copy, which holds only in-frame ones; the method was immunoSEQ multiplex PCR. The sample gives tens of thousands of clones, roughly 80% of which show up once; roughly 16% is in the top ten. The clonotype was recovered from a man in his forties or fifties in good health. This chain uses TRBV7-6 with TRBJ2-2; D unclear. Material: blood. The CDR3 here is CASSLDMIPRELFF. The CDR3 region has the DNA TGTGCCAGCAGCTTAGATATGATCCCCCGGGAGCTGTTTTTT.